The clone carrying this T cell receptor beta chain was counted at least ten times. Its antigen is as yet unknown. Naive CD4+ T cells were purified with Tregs depleted by CD25. Findings and caveats of the study: The larger cohort examined one V-J beta rearrangement, not whole repertoires. Tumor memory CD4+ T cell TCR gene usage was found to cluster with blood and lymph node memory CD4+ cells and with lymph node naive CD4+ cells.

TCRdb analysed the 5' RACE reads with MiXCR anew, one entry per CDR3 protein. The table lists 45,000 to 55,000 distinct CDR3 sequences, about 25% of them singletons. Germline CDR1 is KGHSH and CDR2 is LQKENI. V lost 6 bases and J 4 bases, leaving 4 bases between the germline ends. This CDR3 has 12 residues. What was sequenced was tumor-infiltrating naive CD4+ T cells sorted from the breast tumor. Subset here: naive CD4+ T cells, CD4+CD45RA+CD25-. J is TRBJ1-6 and V is TRBV18; D uncertain. The sequence was collected from a female donor with breast cancer. The CDR3: CASSPYNSPLHF. CDR3 coding DNA: TGTGCCAGCTCCCCTTATAATTCACCCCTCCACTTT.